These 8 T cell receptor beta chains originate from one sample sequenced in a study of blood T cell repertoires in COVID-19. Method: immunoSEQ multiplex PCR; TCRdb's copy keeps in-frame clones and lacks some. The sample consists of about 120,000 clones, 81% of them appearing once. The sample comprised peripheral blood. The receptor source for this set is a human donor in a cohort sampled during active COVID-19.

The genes are TRBV20-1 and TRBJ1-2; a weak D match, TRBD1 (5 bases). V was clipped by 0 bases and J by 6 bases, with 5 bases between them. Germline V lookup: CDR1 DFQATT, CDR2 SNEGSKA (reference sequence). This CDR3 is 11 amino acids long. CDR3 loop: CSARDRDGYTF. Written as DNA, the CDR3 is TGCAGTGCTAGAGACAGGGATGGCTACACCTTC.

Only a few counts were recorded for this clone. The gene calls are TRBV7-3 and TRBJ2-7; 8 nucleotides agree with TRBD2. The CDR3 contains 15 residues. The germline gives CDR1 SGHTA, CDR2 FQGTGA. Trimming at V came to 4 bases and at J to 1 base, leaving 6 bases not matched to a gene. The CDR3 reads CASSYAGGGSYEQYF. Here the CDR3 DNA reads TGTGCCAGCAGCTACGCGGGGGGCGGTTCCTACGAGCAGTACTTC.

This chain links TRBV15 with TRBJ1-1; possibly TRBD1 for D (5 bases). The CDR3 runs to 14 residues. The V gene lost 6 bases and the J gene lost 5 bases, with 16 bases spanning the gap. The V gene's germline CDR1 is LNHNV and CDR2 YYDKDF (reference sequence). Here the CDR3 DNA reads TGTGCCACCAGATCTGCAGGACAAGGGACTGAAGCTTTCTTT. Encoded protein: CATRSAGQGTEAFF.

The chain combines TRBV2 with TRBJ1-5; possibly TRBD1 for D (5 bases). Trimming took 0 bases from V and 2 from J, leaving 8 bases between them. Germline V gives CDR1 SNHLY, CDR2 FYNNEI. The CDR3 runs to 15 residues. CDR3 sequence: CASSEAWGGNQPQHF. The CDR3 DNA is TGTGCCAGCAGTGAAGCATGGGGGGGCAATCAGCCCCAGCATTTT.

The V call is TRBV18, the J call TRBJ1-2; the D is unclear. The V gene's germline CDR1 is KGHSH and CDR2 LQKENI. Trimming removed 0 bases at V and 8 bases at J, with 16 bases between. CDR3 size: 15 residues. The CDR3 DNA is TGTGCCAGCTCACCACCATTAGAAAAAGCGTCGGGCTACACCTTC. Its protein product is CASSPPLEKASGYTF.

The chain is built from TRBV2 and TRBJ1-3, with D uncertain. The germline V gene encodes CDR1 SNHLY and CDR2 FYNNEI. The CDR3 loop spans 14 amino acids. The germline V and J ends were trimmed by 1 base and 7 bases, with 11 bases remaining between them. The CDR3, as DNA: TGTGCCAGCAGTGAAGACGGGAAAGGGAACACCATATATTTT. This encodes CASSEDGKGNTIYF.

The DNA of the CDR3 is TGTGCCAGCAGCTCCCCGGGACAGGGGGGAAAGGCCCTCCACTTT. Translation gives CASSSPGQGGKALHF. The chain employs TRBV6-6 and TRBJ1-6; 11 bases map to TRBD1. Germline CDR1 is MNHNY and CDR2 is SVGAGI (reference sequence). This CDR3 has 15 residues. J was trimmed by 14 bases and V by 6 bases; bases with no gene match: 12.

CDR3 region: CASSLETFLWTGQETQYF. The CDR3 DNA reads TGTGCCAGCAGCTTAGAAACATTTCTATGGACAGGGCAAGAGACCCAGTACTTC. This rearrangement joins TRBV11-3 to TRBJ2-5; 8 bases are a match to TRBD1. The CDR3 is 18 residues long. Germline V gene data show CDR1 as SGHNT and CDR2 as YENEEA. V shed 0 bases, J shed 2 bases, and the junction held 11 bases outside the gene matches. The whole variable domain, filled in from reference TRBV11-3 and TRBJ2-5, reads EAGVVQSPRYKIIEKKQPVAFWCNPISGHNTLYWYLQNLGQGPELLIRYENEEAVDDSQLPKDRFSAERLKGVDSTLKIQPAELGDSAVYLCASSLETFLWTGQETQYFGPGTRLLVL.